The T cell receptor (beta chain) under discussion was sequenced for a study of blood T cells in healthy people across ages. The second PCR ran roughly 7 to 12 cycles with a sample-barcoded 5' primer and J-beta primers. Each of the samples gave a minimum of 2.5 million paired-end reads that contained CDR3. TCRdb redid the calling of the 5' RACE reads with MiXCR, one entry per CDR3 protein. The repertoire has about 650,000 distinct CDR3 sequences, 52% of them found once; the top ten carry about 13%. V lost 6 bases and J 4 bases, leaving 10 bases between the germline ends. This CDR3 spans 12 amino acids. Peripheral blood, about 9.3 milliliters per donor, was collected.

This sequence was found in an elderly woman in good health. V usage is TRBV12-3 or TRBV12-4 and J usage is TRBJ2-7; D is possibly TRBD1 (5 bases). Sequenced input: blood. The CDR3 coding sequence is TGTGCCAGCAGGATGGGGCTGTACGAGCAGTACTTC. Translating it yields CASRMGLYEQYF.